This TCR beta chain was observed in a study of T cells in Graves' hyperthyroidism and ophthalmopathy. This clonotype was recorded many times. The antigen is not known. The length of the CDR3 is 13 residues. Germline assignment: CDR1 SEHNR and CDR2 FQNEAQ (reference sequence). Trimming left V 3 bases short and J 1 base short, with 7 bases between. What was amplified from RNA transcripts were TCR beta CDR3 regions. First-round RT-PCR of the TCR CDR3 relied on the HTBI primer set. TCRdb re-called the multiplex PCR reads with MiXCR, one entry per CDR3 protein. Among hundreds of thousands of distinct CDR3 sequences, about 45% were seen once, and the ten largest hold less than 8.5%. Findings and limits, study-wide: Blood also held most thyroid clonotypes expanded beyond 0.001.

The chain joins TRBV7-9 to TRBJ2-7, with TRBD1 as a possible D gene (5 bases). This TCR was recovered from an adult man with Graves' disease, either hyperthyroidism or ophthalmopathy (not recorded which). Sequenced sample: peripheral blood or thyroid tissue (not recorded which). The CDR3 region is CASSFRESYEQYF. The CDR3 nucleotides read TGTGCCAGCAGCTTCAGGGAATCCTACGAGCAGTACTTC.